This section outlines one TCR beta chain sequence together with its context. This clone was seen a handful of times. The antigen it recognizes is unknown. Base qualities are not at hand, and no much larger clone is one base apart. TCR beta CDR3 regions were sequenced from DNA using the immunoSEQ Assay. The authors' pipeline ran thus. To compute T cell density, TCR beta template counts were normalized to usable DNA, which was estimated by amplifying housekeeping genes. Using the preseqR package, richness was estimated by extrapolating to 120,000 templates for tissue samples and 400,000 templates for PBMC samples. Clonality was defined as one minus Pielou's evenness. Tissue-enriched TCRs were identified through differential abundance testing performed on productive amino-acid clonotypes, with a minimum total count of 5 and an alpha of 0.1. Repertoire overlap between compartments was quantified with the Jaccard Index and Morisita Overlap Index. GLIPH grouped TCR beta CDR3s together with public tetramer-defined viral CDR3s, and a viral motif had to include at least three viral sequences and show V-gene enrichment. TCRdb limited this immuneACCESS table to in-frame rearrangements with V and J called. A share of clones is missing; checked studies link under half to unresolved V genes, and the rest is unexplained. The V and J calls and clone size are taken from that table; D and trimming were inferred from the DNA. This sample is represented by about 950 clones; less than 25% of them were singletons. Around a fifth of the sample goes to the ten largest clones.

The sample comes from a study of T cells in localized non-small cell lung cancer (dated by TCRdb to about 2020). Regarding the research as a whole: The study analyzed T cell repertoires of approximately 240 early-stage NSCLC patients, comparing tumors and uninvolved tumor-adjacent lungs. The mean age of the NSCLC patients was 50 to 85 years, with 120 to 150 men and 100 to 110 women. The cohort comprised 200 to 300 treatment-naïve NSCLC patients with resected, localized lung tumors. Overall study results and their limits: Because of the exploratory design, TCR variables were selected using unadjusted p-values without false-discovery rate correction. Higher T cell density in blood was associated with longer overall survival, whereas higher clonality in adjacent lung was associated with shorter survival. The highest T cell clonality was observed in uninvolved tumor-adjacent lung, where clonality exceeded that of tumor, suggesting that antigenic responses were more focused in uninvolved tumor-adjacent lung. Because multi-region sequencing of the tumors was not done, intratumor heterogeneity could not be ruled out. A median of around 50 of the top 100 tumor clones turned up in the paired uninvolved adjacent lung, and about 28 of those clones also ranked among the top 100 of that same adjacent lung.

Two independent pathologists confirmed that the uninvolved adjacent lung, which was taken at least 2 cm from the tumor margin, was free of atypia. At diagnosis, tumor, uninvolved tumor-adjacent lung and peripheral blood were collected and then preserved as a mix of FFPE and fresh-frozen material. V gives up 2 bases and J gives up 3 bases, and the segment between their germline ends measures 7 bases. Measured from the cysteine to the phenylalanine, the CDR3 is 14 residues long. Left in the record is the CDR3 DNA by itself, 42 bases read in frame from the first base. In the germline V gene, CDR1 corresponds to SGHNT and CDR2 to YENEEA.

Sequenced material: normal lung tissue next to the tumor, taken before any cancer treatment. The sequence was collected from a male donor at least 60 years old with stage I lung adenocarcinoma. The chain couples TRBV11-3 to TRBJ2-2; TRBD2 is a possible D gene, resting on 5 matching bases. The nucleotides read TGTGCCAGCAGCTTAACGGGGTACACCGGGGAGCTGTTTTTT. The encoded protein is CASSLTGYTGELFF.